This T cell receptor beta chain came from a study of OX40 agonist ivuxolimab in advanced cancers. Study in general: Clinicians treated patients with ivuxolimab, an agonistic anti-OX40 (CD134) antibody.

The germline V gene encodes CDR1 KGHSH and CDR2 LQKENI. Deletions cut 1 base from V and 0 bases from J, with 13 bases between. CDR3 length: 17 amino acids. Produced via immunoSEQ multiplex PCR; TCRdb's table is partial and in-frame only. The sample contains 80,000 to 100,000 clones, roughly 94% of which appear only once. This TCR was recovered from an adult with an advanced solid tumor such as melanoma, head and neck, liver or kidney cancer. The rearrangement joins TRBV18 to TRBJ1-3; D is possibly TRBD1 (6 bases). The sequenced sample was CD4+ or CD8+ T cells sorted from blood, obtained in a trial of the OX40 agonist ivuxolimab. CDR3 sequence (DNA): TGTGCCAGCTCACCACAGGGACATCAGAGCTCTGGAAACACCATATATTTT. This gives the protein CASSPQGHQSSGNTIYF.